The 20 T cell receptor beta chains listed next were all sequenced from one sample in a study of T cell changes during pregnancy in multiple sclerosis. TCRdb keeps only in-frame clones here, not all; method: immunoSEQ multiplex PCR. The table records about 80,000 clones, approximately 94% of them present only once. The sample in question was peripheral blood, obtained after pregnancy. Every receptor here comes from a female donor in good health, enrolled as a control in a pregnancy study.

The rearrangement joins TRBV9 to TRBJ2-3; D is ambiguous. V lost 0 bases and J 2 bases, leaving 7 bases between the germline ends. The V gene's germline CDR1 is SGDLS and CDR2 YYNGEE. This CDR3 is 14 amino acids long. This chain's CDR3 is CASSVGTVTDTQYF. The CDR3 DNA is TGTGCCAGCAGCGTAGGCACTGTCACAGATACGCAGTATTTT.

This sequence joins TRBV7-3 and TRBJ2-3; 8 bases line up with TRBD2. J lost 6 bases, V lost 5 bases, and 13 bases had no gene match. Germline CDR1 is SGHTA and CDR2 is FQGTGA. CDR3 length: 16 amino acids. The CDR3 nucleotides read TGTGCCAGCAGCCTCAACGGGAGGGCCTTAGGGGATACGCAGTATTTT. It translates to CASSLNGRALGDTQYF. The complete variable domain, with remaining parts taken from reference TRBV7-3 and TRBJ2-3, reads GAGVSQTPSNKVTEKGKYVELRCDPISGHTALYWYRQSLGQGPEFLIYFQGTGAADDSGLPNDRFFAVRPEGSVSTLKIQRTERGDSAVYLCASSLNGRALGDTQYFGPGTRLTVL.

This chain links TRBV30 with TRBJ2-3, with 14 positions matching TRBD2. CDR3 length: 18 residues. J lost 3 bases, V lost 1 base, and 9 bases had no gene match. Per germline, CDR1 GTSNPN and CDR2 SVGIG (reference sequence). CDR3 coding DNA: TGTGCCTGGAGTGCCGGGACTAGCGGGAGAGTACGGACAGATACGCAGTATTTT. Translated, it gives CAWSAGTSGRVRTDTQYF.

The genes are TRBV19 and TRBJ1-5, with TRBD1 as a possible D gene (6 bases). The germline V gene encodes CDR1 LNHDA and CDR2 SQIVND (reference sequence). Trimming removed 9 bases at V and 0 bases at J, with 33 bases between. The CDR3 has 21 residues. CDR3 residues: CASTLTRDKSYKFNSNQPQHF. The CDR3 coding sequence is TGTGCCAGCACACTTACACGGGACAAAAGTTATAAATTTAATAGCAATCAGCCCCAGCATTTT. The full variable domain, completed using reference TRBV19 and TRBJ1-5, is DGGITQSPKYLFRKEGQNVTLSCEQNLNHDAMYWYRQDPGQGLRLIYYSQIVNDFQKGDIAEGYSVSREKKESFPLTVTSAQKNPTAFYLCASTLTRDKSYKFNSNQPQHFGDGTRLSIL.

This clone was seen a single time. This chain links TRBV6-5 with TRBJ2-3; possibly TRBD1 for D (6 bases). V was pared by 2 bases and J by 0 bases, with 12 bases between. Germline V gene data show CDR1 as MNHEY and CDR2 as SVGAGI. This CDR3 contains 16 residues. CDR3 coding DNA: TGTGCCAGCAGTTACCAACAGGGTTTAAGCACAGATACGCAGTATTTT. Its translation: CASSYQQGLSTDTQYF.

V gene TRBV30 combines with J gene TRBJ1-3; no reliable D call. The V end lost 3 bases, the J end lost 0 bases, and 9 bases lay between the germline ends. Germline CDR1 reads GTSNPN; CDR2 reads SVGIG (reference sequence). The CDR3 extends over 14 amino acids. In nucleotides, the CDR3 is TGTGCCTGGAGGGTGGCCAGCTCTGGAAACACCATATATTTT. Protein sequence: CAWRVASSGNTIYF.

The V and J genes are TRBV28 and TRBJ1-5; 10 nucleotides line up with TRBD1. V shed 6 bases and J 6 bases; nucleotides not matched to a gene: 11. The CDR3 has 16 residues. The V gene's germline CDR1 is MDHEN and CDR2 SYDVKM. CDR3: CASSSDRGQGRQPQHF. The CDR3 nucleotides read TGTGCCAGCAGCTCCGACAGGGGGCAGGGACGTCAGCCCCAGCATTTT.

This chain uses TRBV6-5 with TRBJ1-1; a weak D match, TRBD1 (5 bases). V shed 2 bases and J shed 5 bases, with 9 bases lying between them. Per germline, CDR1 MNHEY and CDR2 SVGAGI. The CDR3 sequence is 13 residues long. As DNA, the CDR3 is TGTGCCAGCAGTTACAGGGGTTGGACTGAAGCTTTCTTT. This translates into CASSYRGWTEAFF.

CDR3 amino acids: CASSLIQGTPQHF. The CDR3 DNA reads TGCGCCAGCAGCTTGATTCAGGGGACGCCCCAGCATTTT. V usage is TRBV5-1 and J usage is TRBJ1-5; possibly TRBD1 for D (6 bases). Per germline, CDR1 SGHRS and CDR2 YFSETQ. The CDR3 length is 13 residues. V was pared by 1 base and J by 9 bases, with 11 bases between.

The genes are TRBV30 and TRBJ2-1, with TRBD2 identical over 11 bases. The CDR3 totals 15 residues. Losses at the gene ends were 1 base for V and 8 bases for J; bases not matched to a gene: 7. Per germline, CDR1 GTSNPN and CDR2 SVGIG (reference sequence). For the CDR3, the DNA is TGTGCCTGGAGTGCAAAACTAGCGGGGGCGTATGAGCAGTTCTTC. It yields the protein CAWSAKLAGAYEQFF.

CDR3 sequence (DNA): TGCGCCAGCAGCTTGGAGGCCACCAGGGGGGCGCCCACTGAAGCTTTCTTT. It encodes CASSLEATRGAPTEAFF. This chain connects TRBV5-1 to TRBJ1-1, with 7 nucleotides matching TRBD1. Germline trimming cut 0 bases from V and 4 bases from J; bases unmatched to any gene: 12. The germline V gene has CDR1 SGHRS and CDR2 YFSETQ. The CDR3 loop spans 17 amino acids. Combining the CDR3 with reference TRBV5-1 and TRBJ1-1 gives the whole variable domain KAGVTQTPRYLIKTRGQQVTLSCSPISGHRSVSWYQQTPGQGLQFLFEYFSETQRNKGNFPGRFSGRQFSNSRSEMNVSTLELGDSALYLCASSLEATRGAPTEAFFGQGTRLTVV.

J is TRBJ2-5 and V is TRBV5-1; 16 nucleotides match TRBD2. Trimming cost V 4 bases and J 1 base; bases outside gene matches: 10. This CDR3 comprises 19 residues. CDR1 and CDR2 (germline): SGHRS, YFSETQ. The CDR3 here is CASSLGGTSGRASQETQYF. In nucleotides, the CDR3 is TGCGCCAGCAGCCTTGGCGGGACTAGCGGGAGGGCAAGCCAAGAGACCCAGTACTTC.

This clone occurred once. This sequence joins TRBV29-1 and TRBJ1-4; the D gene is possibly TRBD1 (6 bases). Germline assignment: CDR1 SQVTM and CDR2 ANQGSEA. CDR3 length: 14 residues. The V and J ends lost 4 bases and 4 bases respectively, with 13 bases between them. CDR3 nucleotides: TGCAGCGTTGGACAGGTCGCTCTTAATGAAAAACTGTTTTTT. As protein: CSVGQVALNEKLFF. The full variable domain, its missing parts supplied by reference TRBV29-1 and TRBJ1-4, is SAVISQKPSRDICQRGTSLTIQCQVDSQVTMMFWYRQQPGQSLTLIATANQGSEATYESGFVIDKFPISRPNLTFSTLTVSNMSPEDSSIYLCSVGQVALNEKLFFGSGTQLSVL.

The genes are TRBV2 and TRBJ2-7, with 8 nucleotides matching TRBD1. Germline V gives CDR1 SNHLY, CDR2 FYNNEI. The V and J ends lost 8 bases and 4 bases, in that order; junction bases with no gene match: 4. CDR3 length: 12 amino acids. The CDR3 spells CASRQGTYEQYF. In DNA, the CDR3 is TGTGCCAGCCGACAGGGGACATACGAGCAGTACTTC.

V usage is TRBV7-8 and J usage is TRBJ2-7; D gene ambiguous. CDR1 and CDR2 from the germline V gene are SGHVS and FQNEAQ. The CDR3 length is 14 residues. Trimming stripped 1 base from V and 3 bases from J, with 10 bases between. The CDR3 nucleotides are TGTGCCAGCAGCTTAGATCCGGTCTTCTACGAGCAGTACTTC. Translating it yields CASSLDPVFYEQYF. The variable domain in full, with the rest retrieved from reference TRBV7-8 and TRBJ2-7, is GAGVSQSPRYKVAKRGQDVALRCDPISGHVSLFWYQQALGQGPEFLTYFQNEAQLDKSGLPSDRFFAERPEGSVSTLKIQRTQQEDSAVYLCASSLDPVFYEQYFGPGTRLTVT.

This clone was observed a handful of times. CDR3 in amino acids: CASSVGNAGGHGYTF. The CDR3 bases are TGTGCCAGCAGCGTAGGGAACGCAGGGGGACATGGCTACACCTTC. The V and J genes are TRBV9 and TRBJ1-2; 7 bases map to TRBD1. This CDR3 region has 15 residues. Germline V CDR1 and CDR2: SGDLS, YYNGEE. The V segment lost 0 bases and the J segment 6 bases; nucleotides outside the gene matches: 8.

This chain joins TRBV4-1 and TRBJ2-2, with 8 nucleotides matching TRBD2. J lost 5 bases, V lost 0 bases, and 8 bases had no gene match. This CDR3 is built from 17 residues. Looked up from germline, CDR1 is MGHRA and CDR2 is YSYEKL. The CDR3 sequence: CASSQDRGSGKTGELFF. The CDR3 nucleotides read TGCGCCAGCAGCCAAGATCGAGGTAGCGGGAAAACCGGGGAGCTGTTTTTT.

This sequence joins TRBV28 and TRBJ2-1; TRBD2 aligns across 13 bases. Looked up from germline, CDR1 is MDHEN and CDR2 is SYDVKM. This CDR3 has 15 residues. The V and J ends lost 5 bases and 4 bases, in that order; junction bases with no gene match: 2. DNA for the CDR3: TGTGCCAGCAGTCTGACTAGCGGGAGGTACAATGAGCAGTTCTTC. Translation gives CASSLTSGRYNEQFF.

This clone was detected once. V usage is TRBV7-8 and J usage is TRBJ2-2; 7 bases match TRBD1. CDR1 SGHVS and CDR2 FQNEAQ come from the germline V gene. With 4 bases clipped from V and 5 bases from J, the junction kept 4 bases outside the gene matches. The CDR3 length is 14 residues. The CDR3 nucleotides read TGTGCCAGCAGCTCCTACAGGGGAACCGGGGAGCTGTTTTTT. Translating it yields CASSSYRGTGELFF.

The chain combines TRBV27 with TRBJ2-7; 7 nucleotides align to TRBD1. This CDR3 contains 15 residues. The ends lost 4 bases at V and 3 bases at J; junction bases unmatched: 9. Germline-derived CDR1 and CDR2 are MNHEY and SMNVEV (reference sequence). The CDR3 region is CASSSGQRMDYEQYF. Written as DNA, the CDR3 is TGTGCCAGCAGTTCGGGACAGCGTATGGACTACGAGCAGTACTTC.